This TCR beta chain appears in the sequencing data of a study of T cell responses to AZD1222 COVID-19 vaccine (dated by TCRdb to 2020 to 2023). Context from the whole study: TCR sequencing was performed for 233 trial participants, of whom roughly 200 were given two doses of AZD1222 and roughly 25 were given two doses of MenACWY control vaccine. Trial participants were enrolled into age subgroups of 18-55, 56-69 and 70-plus years, which contained about 160, 30 and 59 TCR-sequenced participants, respectively. Paper-wide results and their limitations: In the small 56-69-year group, the increase in depth fell short of significance, most likely because of low power. Participants were mostly white British and included more females than males, and it was suggested by the authors that clonal diversity may have been underestimated. Epitopes outside the regions mutated in the B.1.351 and B.1.1.7 variants were reportedly recognized by nearly half of the unique spike-specific TCRs. Conclusions about previously exposed vaccinees are limited because only a handful of AZD1222 recipients were SARS-CoV-2 seropositive at baseline. Because no samples from the day 14 peak response were available, repertoires could be characterized only after the peak T cell response. After two AZD1222 doses, both the breadth and the depth of spike-specific TCRs were significantly higher than at day 0 and than in MenACWY recipients. CD4 TCRs associated with the vaccine covered the entire spike protein, and the dominant responses were in regions 160-218 and 743-854.

The time point label for this specimen denotes: about 28 days (+/-7) after the second vaccine dose. AZD1222 recipients whose second dose came at about 4 weeks and those whose second dose came at about 12 weeks were combined into one group, since spike-specific TCR depth and breadth did not differ between the two schedules. The vaccinee samples were drawn from two UK trials, COV001 and COV002, one of which was a single-blind randomized controlled phase 2/3 trial testing AZD1222 (ChAdOx1 nCoV-19) in healthy adults. Trial participant PBMC samples were collected at day 0 and day 28 after the second dose for TCRbeta chain sequencing. The CDR3 regions of human TCRbeta chains were subjected to immunosequencing. Per the original workflow: Repertoire TCRs were checked for matches against a reference library of SARS-CoV-2-specific TCRs that had been generated using the MIRA antigen-specificity platform. Breadth was defined as the fraction of unique TCRs that were SARS-CoV-2-associated, and depth was defined as the fraction of total T cells that were SARS-CoV-2-associated. Using the MIRA data, every spike-specific TCR was mapped to the spike region that the TCR reacted to and assigned to either a CD4 or a CD8 class. Log10-transformed breadth and depth values were compared by one-way ANOVA with Sidak's multiple comparisons tests. The clones in this table, taken by TCRdb from immuneACCESS, are in-frame only. Not every clone is retained; where verified, under half of the shortfall comes from an unresolved V gene, and the cause of the rest is unknown. V, J and clone size are those of that table, while D and trimming were read from the DNA. This sample gives around 99,000 clones in total; roughly 90% of them show up just once. The leading ten clones occupy 8% to 9.5% of the sample.

From the cysteine through the phenylalanine, the CDR3 covers 14 amino acids. Left in the record is the CDR3 DNA by itself, 42 bases read in frame from the first base. Relative to germline, V is 5 bases shorter and J is 0 bases shorter, with 7 bases between their ends. CDR1 and CDR2 are drawn from the germline V gene (reference sequence): MNHEY, SMNVEV. Regarding this clone: Its cognate antigen has yet to be identified. No clone much larger than this one lies a single base away; base qualities are absent.

The chain joins TRBV27 to TRBJ1-4, with the D gene not clear enough to name. The sequence derives from an adult who received the AZD1222 COVID-19 vaccine. The sequencing used peripheral blood, collected 28 days after the second AZD1222 dose. The nucleotide sequence is TGTGCCAGCAGTGACTTATCAACTAATGAAAAACTGTTTTTT. Its protein is CASSDLSTNEKLFF.